The 18 T cell receptor beta chains below were found in one sample sequenced in a study of response to subunit inactivated influenza vaccine. TCRdb itself ran the RT-PCR reads through MiXCR, one entry per CDR3 protein. The sample yields approximately 530,000 distinct CDR3 sequences, less than 10% seen once. The sample consisted of PBMCs from blood, taken around 25 months after vaccination. The receptors derive from a man aged 50 to 69 who received an inactivated influenza vaccine.

The chain joins TRBV29-1 to TRBJ2-1; D not certain. This CDR3 has 12 residues. Per germline, CDR1 SQVTM and CDR2 ANQGSEA. The V end lost 7 bases, the J end lost 3 bases, and 10 bases lay between the germline ends. The chain's CDR3 is CSGQEGYNEQFF. DNA for the CDR3: TGCAGCGGCCAGGAAGGCTACAATGAGCAGTTCTTC.

This clonotype was counted a few times. The chain combines TRBV27 with TRBJ1-4; 10 nucleotides match TRBD1. CDR3 length equals 14 residues. Germline V gene sequence: CDR1 MNHEY, CDR2 SMNVEV (reference sequence). Trimming at V came to 6 bases and at J to 8 bases, leaving 6 bases not matched to a gene. CDR3 sequence reads: CASRPGTGVEKLFF. CDR3 coding DNA: TGTGCCAGCAGGCCCGGGACAGGGGTCGAAAAACTGTTTTTT.

This clonotype has ten or more counts. The chain is built from TRBV12-3 or TRBV12-4 and TRBJ2-7; no clear D gene. The CDR3 contains 14 residues. With 6 bases removed from V and 5 bases from J, the gap between germline ends came to 17 bases. CDR3 sequence (DNA): TGTGCCAGCAGCATCAGGCTCCCAGTCGACGAGCAGTACTTC. It is translated as CASSIRLPVDEQYF.

A few counts support this clonotype. V usage is TRBV4-1 and J usage is TRBJ1-1; D not resolved. The CDR3 has 14 amino acids. Germline V CDR1 and CDR2: MGHRA, YSYEKL. The V gene lost 0 bases and the J gene lost 0 bases, with 5 bases spanning the gap. CDR3 sequence (DNA): TGCGCCAGCAGCCAAGAGTTTTTGAACACTGAAGCTTTCTTT. Translated: CASSQEFLNTEAFF.

V gene TRBV5-4 combines with J gene TRBJ1-6; D is uncertain. The CDR3 has 14 amino acids. Germline V gives CDR1 SGHNT, CDR2 YYREEE (reference sequence). Trimming cost V 4 bases and J 7 bases, with 12 bases left between them. The DNA of the CDR3 is TGTGCCAGCAGCCCCCATGTCACCAATTCACCCCTCCACTTT. Its protein product is CASSPHVTNSPLHF.

This sequence joins TRBV29-1 and TRBJ2-4; D perhaps matches TRBD2 (6 bases). This CDR3 spans 12 amino acids. Trimming left V 6 bases short and J 5 bases short, with 11 bases between. CDR1 is SQVTM and CDR2 is ANQGSEA in the germline V gene. CDR3 sequence: CSVERVQNIQYF. CDR3 bases: TGCAGCGTGGAGCGGGTTCAAAACATTCAGTACTTC.

Concerning this clonotype: The junction and the germline gene differ at one end; a read error may be behind it. This chain connects TRBV10-3 to TRBJ2-7, with 8 bases aligning to TRBD2. The CDR3 runs 14 residues. The V gene's germline CDR1 is ENHRY and CDR2 SYGVKD. In DNA form, the CDR3 reads TGTGACATCAGTGAGTTAGCGGGATTAGACAAGCAGTACTTC. Protein sequence: CDISELAGLDKQYF.

This chain uses TRBV10-3 with TRBJ2-3; no clear D gene. CDR1 is ENHRY, CDR2 SYGVKD, per germline. The CDR3 contains 15 residues. V was shortened by 10 bases and J by 4 bases, with 21 bases between the two germline ends. CDR3 amino acids: CATQEAWAAPDTQYF. In nucleotides, the CDR3 is TGTGCCACCCAGGAAGCGTGGGCGGCCCCAGATACGCAGTATTTT.

The chain combines TRBV29-1 with TRBJ2-6; unclear D gene. V was cut by 5 bases and J by 2 bases, with 7 bases left in between. Per germline, CDR1 SQVTM and CDR2 ANQGSEA. This CDR3 comprises 13 residues. The CDR3 here is CSVYTAGANVLTF. The CDR3 DNA is TGCAGCGTTTACACGGCTGGGGCCAACGTCCTGACTTTC. Combining the CDR3 with reference TRBV29-1 and TRBJ2-6 gives the whole variable domain SAVISQKPSRDICQRGTSLTIQCQVDSQVTMMFWYRQQPGQSLTLIATANQGSEATYESGFVIDKFPISRPNLTFSTLTVSNMSPEDSSIYLCSVYTAGANVLTFGAGSRLTVL.

The V call is TRBV10-3, the J call TRBJ1-3; 10 positions match TRBD1. The CDR3 runs 13 residues. Per the germline V gene, CDR1 is ENHRY and CDR2 is SYGVKD. DNA of the CDR3: TGTGCGATCGGAGGGACAGGGGCGGCCACCATATATTTT. It specifies CAIGGTGAATIYF.

This clonotype has only a few counts. The genes are TRBV10-3 and TRBJ1-2; 7 nucleotides match TRBD1. V was clipped by 4 bases and J by 6 bases; unmatched bases: 5. This CDR3 contains 13 residues. CDR1 ENHRY and CDR2 SYGVKD come from the germline V gene. In nucleotides, the CDR3 is TGTGCCATCAGTGGACAGGGCGCCGATGGCTACACCTTC. The encoded protein is CAISGQGADGYTF.

The chain has TRBV19 and TRBJ2-5; 8 nucleotides match TRBD2. The CDR3 is 13 amino acids. Germline trimming cut 3 bases from V and 14 bases from J; bases unmatched to any gene: 11. Germline V gene sequence: CDR1 LNHDA, CDR2 SQIVND (reference sequence). CDR3 protein: CASSMVSGRFRYF. CDR3 nucleotides: TGTGCCAGTAGTATGGTCAGCGGGAGATTTAGATACTTC.

This clonotype was seen a handful of times. The chain uses TRBV12-3 or TRBV12-4 and TRBJ2-7; possibly TRBD2 for D (5 bases). With 5 bases removed from V and 5 bases from J, the gap between germline ends came to 13 bases. The CDR3 contains 13 residues. CDR3 sequence: CASSPYIGNEQYF. The CDR3 coding sequence is TGTGCCAGCAGTCCCTACATCGGGAACGAGCAGTACTTC.

The rearrangement links TRBV5-1 to TRBJ2-2, with a tentative D call TRBD2 (6 bases). V shed 2 bases and J shed 6 bases, with 11 bases lying between them. The length of the CDR3 is 14 residues. Germline CDR1 is SGHRS and CDR2 is YFSETQ. The CDR3 region has the DNA TGCGCCAGCAGCTTACCCACGGGGGCCGGGGAGCTGTTTTTT. Translating it yields CASSLPTGAGELFF.

This rearrangement joins TRBV4-3 to TRBJ2-7; 8 nucleotides align to TRBD1. This CDR3 spans 13 amino acids. Germline values: CDR1 LGHNA, CDR2 YSLEER. The V segment lost 4 bases and the J segment 9 bases; nucleotides outside the gene matches: 8. Here the CDR3 reads CASSPDQGARQYF. CDR3 sequence (DNA): TGCGCCAGCAGCCCAGATCAGGGGGCGCGGCAGTACTTC.

This clonotype was counted between two and nine times. The chain recombines TRBV9 with TRBJ2-3; 7 bases fit TRBD2. The V and J ends lost 0 bases and 3 bases, in that order; junction bases with no gene match: 7. CDR3 length: 16 amino acids. In germline, CDR1 is SGDLS, CDR2 YYNGEE. For the CDR3, the DNA is TGTGCCAGCAGCGTAGGTGGACTAGGGATAACAGATACGCAGTATTTT. This codes for CASSVGGLGITDTQYF.

The genes are TRBV7-9 and TRBJ2-1; 7 nucleotides match TRBD1. The CDR3 is 15 amino acids. J was trimmed by 2 bases and V by 5 bases; bases with no gene match: 6. The germline CDR1 and CDR2 sequences are SEHNR and FQNEAQ (reference sequence). CDR3 DNA: TGTGCCAGCAGCCTACAGGGGTCTCCCTACAATGAGCAGTTCTTC. Translated: CASSLQGSPYNEQFF.

This clonotype was detected ten times or more. The rearrangement uses TRBV6-5 and TRBJ2-7; possible D gene TRBD2, 6 bases. The germline CDR1 and CDR2 sequences are MNHEY and SVGAGI. CDR3 length: 15 residues. The ends were cut back, 0 bases at V and 0 bases at J, with 9 bases in the middle. CDR3 loop: CASSYSSGLSYEQYF. DNA for the CDR3: TGTGCCAGCAGTTACTCTAGCGGCCTCTCCTACGAGCAGTACTTC.